This T cell receptor (beta chain) was identified during a study of cytomegalovirus exposure and HLA in healthy donors. The CDR3 is 13 amino acids. Germline V gene sequence: CDR1 MNHNS, CDR2 SASEGT. The V segment lost 8 bases and the J segment 3 bases; nucleotides outside the gene matches: 6. Assay used: immunoSEQ multiplex PCR; TCRdb lists only in-frame clones, some missing. This sample carries fewer than 200,000 clones, 85% of them seen once, and the ten largest clones take roughly 15%. The sequence derives from a man aged 18 to 29 in good health and CMV-seropositive. Material for sequencing was PBMCs. The V call is TRBV6-1, the J call TRBJ1-1; 7 nucleotides align to TRBD1. CDR3 in amino acids: CASEKGADTEAFF. For the CDR3, the DNA is TGTGCCAGCGAAAAGGGGGCGGACACTGAAGCTTTCTTT.